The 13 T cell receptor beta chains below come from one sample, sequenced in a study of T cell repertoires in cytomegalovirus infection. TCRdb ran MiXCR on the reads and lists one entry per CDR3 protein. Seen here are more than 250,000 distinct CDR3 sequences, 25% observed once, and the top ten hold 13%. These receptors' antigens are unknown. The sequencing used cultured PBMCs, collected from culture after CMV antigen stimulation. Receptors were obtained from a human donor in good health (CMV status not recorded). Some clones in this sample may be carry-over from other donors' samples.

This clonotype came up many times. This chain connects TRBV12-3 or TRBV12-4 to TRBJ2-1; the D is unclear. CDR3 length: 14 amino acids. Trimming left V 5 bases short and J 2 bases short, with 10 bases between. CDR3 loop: CASSPPTTYNEQFF. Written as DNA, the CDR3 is TGTGCCAGCAGTCCTCCTACAACCTACAATGAGCAGTTCTTC.

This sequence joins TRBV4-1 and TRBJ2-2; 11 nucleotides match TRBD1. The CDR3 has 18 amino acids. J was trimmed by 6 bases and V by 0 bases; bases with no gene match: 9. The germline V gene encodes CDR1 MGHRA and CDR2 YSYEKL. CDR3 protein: CASSQEGWGTGGAGELFF. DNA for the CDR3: TGCGCCAGCAGCCAAGAGGGGTGGGGGACAGGGGGGGCCGGGGAGCTGTTTTTT.

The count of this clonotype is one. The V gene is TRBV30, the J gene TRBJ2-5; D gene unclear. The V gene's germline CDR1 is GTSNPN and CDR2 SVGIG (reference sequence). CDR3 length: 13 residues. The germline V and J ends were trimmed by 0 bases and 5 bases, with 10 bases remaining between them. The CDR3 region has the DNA TGTGCCTGGAGTGTTGGGGTAGATGAGACCCAGTACTTC. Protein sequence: CAWSVGVDETQYF.

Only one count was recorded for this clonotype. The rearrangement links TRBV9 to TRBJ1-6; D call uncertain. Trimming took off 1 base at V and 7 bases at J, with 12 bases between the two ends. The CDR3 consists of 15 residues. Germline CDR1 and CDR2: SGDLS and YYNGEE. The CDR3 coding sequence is TGTGCCAGCAGCGTAACGGATAACAAGAATTCACCCCTCCACTTT. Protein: CASSVTDNKNSPLHF.

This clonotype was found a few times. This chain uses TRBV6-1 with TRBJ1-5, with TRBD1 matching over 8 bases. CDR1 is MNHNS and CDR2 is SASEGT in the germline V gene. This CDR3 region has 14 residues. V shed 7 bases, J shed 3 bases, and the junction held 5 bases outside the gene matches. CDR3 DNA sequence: TGTGCCAGCAAGGACAGGGCCCCCAATCAGCCCCAGCATTTT. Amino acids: CASKDRAPNQPQHF.

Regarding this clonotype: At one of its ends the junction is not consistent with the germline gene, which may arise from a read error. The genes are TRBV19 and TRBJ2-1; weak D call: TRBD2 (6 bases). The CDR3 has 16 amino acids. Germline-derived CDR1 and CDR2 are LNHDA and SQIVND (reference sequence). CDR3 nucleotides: TGTGCCAGTGGTATCGGGGCGGGGCCACCCTACAATGAGCAGTTCTTC. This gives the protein CASGIGAGPPYNEQFF.

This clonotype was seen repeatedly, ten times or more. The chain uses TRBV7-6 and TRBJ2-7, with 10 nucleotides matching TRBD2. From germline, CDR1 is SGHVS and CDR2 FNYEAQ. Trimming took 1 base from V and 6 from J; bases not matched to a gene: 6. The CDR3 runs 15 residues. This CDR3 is CASSLVASGSSEQYF. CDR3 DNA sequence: TGTGCCAGCAGCTTAGTTGCTAGCGGGAGCTCCGAGCAGTACTTC.

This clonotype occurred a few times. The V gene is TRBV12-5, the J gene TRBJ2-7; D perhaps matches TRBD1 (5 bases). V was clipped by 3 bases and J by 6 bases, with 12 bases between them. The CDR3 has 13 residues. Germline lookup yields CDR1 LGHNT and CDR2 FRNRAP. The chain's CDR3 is CASGFGRGTEQYF. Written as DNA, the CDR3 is TGTGCTAGTGGTTTTGGTAGGGGAACCGAGCAGTACTTC.

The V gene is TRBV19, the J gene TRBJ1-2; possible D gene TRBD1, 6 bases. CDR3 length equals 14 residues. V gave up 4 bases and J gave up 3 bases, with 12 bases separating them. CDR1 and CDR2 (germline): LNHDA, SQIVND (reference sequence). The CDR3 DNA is TGTGCCAGTAGTACCCAGGGGATCGACTATGGCTACACCTTC. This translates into CASSTQGIDYGYTF.

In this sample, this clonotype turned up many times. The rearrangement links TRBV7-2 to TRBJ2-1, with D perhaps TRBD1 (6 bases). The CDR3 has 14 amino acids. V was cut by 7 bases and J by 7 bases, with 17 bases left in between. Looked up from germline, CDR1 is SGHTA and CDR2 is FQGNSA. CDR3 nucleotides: TGTGCCAGCAAGCCCCGGCAGGGGAGAAATGAGCAGTTCTTC. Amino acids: CASKPRQGRNEQFF.

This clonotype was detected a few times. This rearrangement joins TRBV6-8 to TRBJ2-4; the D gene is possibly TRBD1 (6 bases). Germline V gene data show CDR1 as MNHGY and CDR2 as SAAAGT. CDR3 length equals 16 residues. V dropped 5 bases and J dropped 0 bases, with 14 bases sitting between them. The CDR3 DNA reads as TGTGCCAGCAGTGTCACAGGGTGGCTAGCCAAAAACATTCAGTACTTC. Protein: CASSVTGWLAKNIQYF.

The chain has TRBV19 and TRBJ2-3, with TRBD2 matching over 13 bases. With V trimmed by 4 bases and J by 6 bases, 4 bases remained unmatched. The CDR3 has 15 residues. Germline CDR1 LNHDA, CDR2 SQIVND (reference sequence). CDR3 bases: TGTGCCAGTAGTACCGGGACTAGCGGGACCGATACGCAGTATTTT. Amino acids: CASSTGTSGTDTQYF.

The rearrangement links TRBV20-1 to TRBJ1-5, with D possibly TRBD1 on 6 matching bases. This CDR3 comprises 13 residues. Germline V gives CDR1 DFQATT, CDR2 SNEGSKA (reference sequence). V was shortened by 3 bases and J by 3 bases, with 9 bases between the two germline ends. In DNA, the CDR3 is TGCAGTGCTAGTGGACAGCTCAATCAGCCCCAGCATTTT. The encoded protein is CSASGQLNQPQHF.